This T cell receptor (beta chain) was documented in a study of blood T cell repertoires in COVID-19. The CDR3 contains 13 residues. From germline, CDR1 is MDHEN and CDR2 SYDVKM. V shed 5 bases and J shed 9 bases, with 17 bases lying between them. Libraries were prepared by immunoSEQ multiplex PCR; TCRdb keeps only in-frame clonotypes and omits some of them. There are 170,000 or so clones in the sample; around 86% occur only once, and around 8.6% lies in the top ten. The source material was peripheral blood. V usage is TRBV28 and J usage is TRBJ2-7, with D possibly TRBD2 on 5 matching bases. The clonotype comes from a man aged 50 to 59 with active or convalescent COVID-19. The CDR3 region is CASSKYGIPGQYF. The CDR3 coding sequence is TGTGCCAGCAGTAAATACGGGATACCGGGGCAGTACTTC.